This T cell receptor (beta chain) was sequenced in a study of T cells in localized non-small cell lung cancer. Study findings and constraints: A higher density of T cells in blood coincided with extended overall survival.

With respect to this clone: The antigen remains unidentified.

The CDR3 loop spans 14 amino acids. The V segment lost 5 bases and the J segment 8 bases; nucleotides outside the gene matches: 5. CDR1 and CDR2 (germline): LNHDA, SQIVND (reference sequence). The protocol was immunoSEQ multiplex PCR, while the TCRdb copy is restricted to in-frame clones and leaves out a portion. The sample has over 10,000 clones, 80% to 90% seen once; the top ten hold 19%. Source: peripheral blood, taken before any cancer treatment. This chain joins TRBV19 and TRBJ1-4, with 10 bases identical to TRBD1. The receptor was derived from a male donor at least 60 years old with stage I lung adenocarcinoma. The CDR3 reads CASSRGQGGEKLFF. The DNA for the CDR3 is TGTGCCAGTAGTCGTGGACAGGGGGGAGAAAAACTGTTTTTT.